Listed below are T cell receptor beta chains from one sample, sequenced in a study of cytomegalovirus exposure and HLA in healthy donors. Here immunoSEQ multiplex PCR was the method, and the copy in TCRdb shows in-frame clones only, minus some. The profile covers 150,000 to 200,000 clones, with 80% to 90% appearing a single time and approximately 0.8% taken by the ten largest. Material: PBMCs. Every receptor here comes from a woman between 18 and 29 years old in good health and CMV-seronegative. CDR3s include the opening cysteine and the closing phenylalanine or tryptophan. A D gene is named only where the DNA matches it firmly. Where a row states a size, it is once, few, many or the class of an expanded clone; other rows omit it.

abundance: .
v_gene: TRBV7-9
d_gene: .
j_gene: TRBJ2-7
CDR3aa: CASSPCCGNTYEQYF
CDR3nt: TGTGCCAGCAGCCCTTGCTGTGGCAACACCTACGAGCAGTACTTC

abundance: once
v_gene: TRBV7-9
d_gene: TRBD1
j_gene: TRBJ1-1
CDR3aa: CSSSLGQGAWGTEAFF
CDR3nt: TGTTCCAGCAGCCTAGGACAGGGGGCCTGGGGCACTGAAGCTTTCTTT

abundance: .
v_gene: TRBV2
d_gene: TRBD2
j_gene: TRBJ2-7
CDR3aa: CASSDPLAGTPTYEQYF
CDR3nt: TGTGCCAGCAGTGACCCCCTAGCGGGAACACCCACCTACGAGCAGTACTTC

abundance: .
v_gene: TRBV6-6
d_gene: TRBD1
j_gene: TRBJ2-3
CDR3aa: CASRSDRVLTDTQYF
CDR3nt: TGTGCCAGCAGATCTGACAGGGTGTTGACAGATACGCAGTATTTT

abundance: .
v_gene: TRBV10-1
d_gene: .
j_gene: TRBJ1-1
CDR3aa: CASSERGNTEAFF
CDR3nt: TGCGCCAGCAGTGAAAGGGGGAACACTGAAGCTTTCTTT

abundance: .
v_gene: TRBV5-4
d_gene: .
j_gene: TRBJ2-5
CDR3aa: CASSKVPSSETQYF
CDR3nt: TGTGCCAGCAGCAAAGTCCCTAGCAGTGAGACCCAGTACTTC

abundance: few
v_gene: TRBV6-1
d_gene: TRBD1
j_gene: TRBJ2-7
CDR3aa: CASETGTGGFQQYF
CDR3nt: TGTGCCAGCGAAACTGGGACAGGGGGTTTTCAGCAGTACTTC

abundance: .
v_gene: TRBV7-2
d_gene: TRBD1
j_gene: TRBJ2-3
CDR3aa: CASSRSDRGTDTQYF
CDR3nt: TGTGCCAGCAGCCGATCGGACAGGGGGACAGATACGCAGTATTTT

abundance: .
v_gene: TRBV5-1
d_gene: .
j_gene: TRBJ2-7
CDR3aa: CASSLEGGYEQYF
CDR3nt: TGCGCCAGCAGCTTGGAAGGGGGCTACGAGCAGTACTTC

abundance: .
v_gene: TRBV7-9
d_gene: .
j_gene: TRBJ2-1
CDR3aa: CASSQAVVYNEQFF
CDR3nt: TGTGCCAGCAGTCAAGCGGTTGTGTACAATGAGCAGTTCTTC

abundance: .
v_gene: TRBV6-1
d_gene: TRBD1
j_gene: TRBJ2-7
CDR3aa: CASSEGTGDSYEQYF
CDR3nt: TGTGCCAGCAGTGAGGGGACAGGGGACTCCTACGAGCAGTACTTC

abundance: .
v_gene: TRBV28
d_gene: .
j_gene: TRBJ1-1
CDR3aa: CASSQVWGHKSGTEAFF
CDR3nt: TGTGCCAGCAGTCAAGTCTGGGGGCATAAGAGTGGAACTGAAGCTTTCTTT

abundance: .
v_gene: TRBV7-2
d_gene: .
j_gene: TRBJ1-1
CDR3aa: CASSWAPNTEAFF
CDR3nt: TGTGCCAGCAGCTGGGCCCCGAACACTGAAGCTTTCTTT

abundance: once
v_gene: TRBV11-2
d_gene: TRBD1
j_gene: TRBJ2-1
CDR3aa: CASSLKSFLGGHEQFF
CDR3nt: TGTGCCAGCAGCTTAAAATCTTTCCTAGGGGGCCATGAGCAGTTCTTC

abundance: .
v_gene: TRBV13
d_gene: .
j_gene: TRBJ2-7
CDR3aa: CASSLVRTSYEQYF
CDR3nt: TGTGCCAGCAGCTTAGTTAGAACTTCCTACGAGCAGTACTTC

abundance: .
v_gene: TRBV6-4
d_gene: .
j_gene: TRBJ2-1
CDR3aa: CASSEGGGGSYNEQFF
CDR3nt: TGTGCCAGCAGTGAGGGAGGGGGTGGCTCCTACAATGAGCAGTTCTTC